The entry that follows covers one T cell receptor (beta chain) sequence. The antigen is unknown. The data stem from a study of CD8 T cells in ankylosing spondylitis. General study points: Enrichment of disease-linked clones was reportedly significant in matched ankylosing spondylitis synovial fluid. Ankylosing spondylitis blood appeared to carry a characteristic TCR beta motif of roughly 8 highly homologous variants. Those disease-linked clones were CD8+; they were also relatively rare in peripheral blood.

V shed 6 bases and J 5 bases; nucleotides not matched to a gene: 7. There are 14 residues in the CDR3. CDR1 is MDHEN and CDR2 is SYDVKM in the germline V gene. TCRdb re-analysed the 5' RACE reads in MiXCR, keeping a single row per CDR3 protein. The profile shows approximately 550,000 distinct CDR3 sequences, roughly 13% of them singletons. The chain couples TRBV28 to TRBJ2-3; 8 bases are shared with TRBD2. Sequencing used blood, either unsorted or a sorted T cell fraction (not recorded which). This TCR derives from a male donor with ankylosing spondylitis. CDR3 in amino acids: CASRRSGGGDTQYF. In nucleotides, the CDR3 is TGTGCCAGCAGACGGTCCGGGGGGGGAGATACGCAGTATTTT.